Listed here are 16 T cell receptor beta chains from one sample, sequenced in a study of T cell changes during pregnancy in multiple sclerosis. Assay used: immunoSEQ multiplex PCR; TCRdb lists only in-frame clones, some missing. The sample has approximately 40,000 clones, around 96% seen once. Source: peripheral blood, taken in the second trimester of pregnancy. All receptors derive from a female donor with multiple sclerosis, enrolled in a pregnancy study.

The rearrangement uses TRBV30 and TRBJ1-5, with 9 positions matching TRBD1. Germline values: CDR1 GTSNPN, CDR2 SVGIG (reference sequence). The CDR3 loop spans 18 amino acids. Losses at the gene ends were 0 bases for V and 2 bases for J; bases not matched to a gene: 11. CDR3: CAWSVATGGLFGNQPQHF. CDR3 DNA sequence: TGTGCCTGGAGTGTGGCGACAGGGGGGCTCTTTGGCAATCAGCCCCAGCATTTT.

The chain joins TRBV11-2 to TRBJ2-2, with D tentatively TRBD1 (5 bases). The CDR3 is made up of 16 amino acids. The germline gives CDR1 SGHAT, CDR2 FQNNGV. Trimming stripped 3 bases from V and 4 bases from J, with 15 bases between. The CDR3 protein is CASSLGQAHITGELFF. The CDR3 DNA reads TGTGCCAGCAGCTTGGGGCAGGCTCATATCACCGGGGAGCTGTTTTTT.

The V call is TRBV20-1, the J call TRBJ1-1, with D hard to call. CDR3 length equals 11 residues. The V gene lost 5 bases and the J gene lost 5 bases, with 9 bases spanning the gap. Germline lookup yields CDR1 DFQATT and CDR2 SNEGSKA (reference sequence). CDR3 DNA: TGCAGTGCTGCAGATCTGACTGAAGCTTTCTTT. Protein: CSAADLTEAFF.

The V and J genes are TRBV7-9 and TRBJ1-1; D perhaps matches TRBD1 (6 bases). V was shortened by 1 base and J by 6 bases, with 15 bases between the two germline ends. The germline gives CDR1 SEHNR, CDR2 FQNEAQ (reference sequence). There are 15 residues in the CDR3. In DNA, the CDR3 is TGTGCCAGCAGCTTAGGTCGAGGGGGATTCCCTGAAGCTTTCTTT. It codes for CASSLGRGGFPEAFF.

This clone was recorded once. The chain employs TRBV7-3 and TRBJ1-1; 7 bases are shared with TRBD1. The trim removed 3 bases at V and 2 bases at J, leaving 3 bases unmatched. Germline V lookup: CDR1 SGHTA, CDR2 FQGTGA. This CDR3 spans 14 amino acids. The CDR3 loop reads CASSFGTANTEAFF. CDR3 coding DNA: TGTGCCAGCAGCTTCGGGACAGCCAACACTGAAGCTTTCTTT. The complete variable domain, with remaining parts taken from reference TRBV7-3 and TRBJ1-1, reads GAGVSQTPSNKVTEKGKYVELRCDPISGHTALYWYRQSLGQGPEFLIYFQGTGAADDSGLPNDRFFAVRPEGSVSTLKIQRTERGDSAVYLCASSFGTANTEAFFGQGTRLTVV.

The CDR3 sequence: CASIPPPGIHNTEAFF. CDR3 nucleotide sequence: TGTGCCAGTATACCCCCCCCAGGGATTCACAACACTGAAGCTTTCTTT. V is TRBV19 and J is TRBJ1-1; D might be TRBD1 (5 bases). CDR3 size: 16 residues. From germline, CDR1 is LNHDA and CDR2 SQIVND (reference sequence). Trimming cost V 7 bases and J 2 bases, with 20 bases left between them.

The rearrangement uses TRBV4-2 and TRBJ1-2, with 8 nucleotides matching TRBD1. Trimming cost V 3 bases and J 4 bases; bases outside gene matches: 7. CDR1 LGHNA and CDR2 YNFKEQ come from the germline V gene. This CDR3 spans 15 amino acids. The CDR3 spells CASSHLPGQVYGYTF. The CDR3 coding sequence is TGTGCCAGCAGCCACTTACCGGGACAGGTCTATGGCTACACCTTC.

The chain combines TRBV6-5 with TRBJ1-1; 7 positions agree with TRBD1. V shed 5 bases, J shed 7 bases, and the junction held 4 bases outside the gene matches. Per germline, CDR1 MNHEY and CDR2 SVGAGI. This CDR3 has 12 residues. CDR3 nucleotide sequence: TGTGCCAGCAGTCTCACAGGGGTTGAAGCTTTCTTT. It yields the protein CASSLTGVEAFF.

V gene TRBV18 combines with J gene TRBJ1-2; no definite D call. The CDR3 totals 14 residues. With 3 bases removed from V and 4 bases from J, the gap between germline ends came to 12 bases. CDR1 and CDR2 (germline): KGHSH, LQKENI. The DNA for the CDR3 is TGTGCCAGCTCACCGGGCCCCGACGGCTATGGCTACACCTTC. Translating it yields CASSPGPDGYGYTF.

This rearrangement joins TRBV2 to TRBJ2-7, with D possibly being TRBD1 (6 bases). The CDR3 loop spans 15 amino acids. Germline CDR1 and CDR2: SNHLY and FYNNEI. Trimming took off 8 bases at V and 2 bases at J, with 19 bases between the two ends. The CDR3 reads CASAPGHSNPYEQYF. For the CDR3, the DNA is TGTGCCAGCGCACCGGGACATTCCAACCCCTACGAGCAGTACTTC.

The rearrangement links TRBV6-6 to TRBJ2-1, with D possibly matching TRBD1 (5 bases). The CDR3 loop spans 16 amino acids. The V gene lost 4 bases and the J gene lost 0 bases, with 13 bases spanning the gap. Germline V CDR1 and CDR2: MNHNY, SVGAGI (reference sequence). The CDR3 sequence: CASSFNRKSSYNEQFF. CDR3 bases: TGTGCCAGCAGTTTCAACAGGAAAAGCTCCTACAATGAGCAGTTCTTC.

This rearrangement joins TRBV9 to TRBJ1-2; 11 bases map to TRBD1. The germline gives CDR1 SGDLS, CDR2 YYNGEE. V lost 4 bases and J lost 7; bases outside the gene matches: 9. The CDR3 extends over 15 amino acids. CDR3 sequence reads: CASSLGQGVAVGYTF. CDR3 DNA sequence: TGTGCCAGCAGCTTGGGACAGGGGGTAGCTGTTGGCTACACCTTC. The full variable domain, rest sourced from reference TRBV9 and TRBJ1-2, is DSGVTQTPKHLITATGQRVTLRCSPRSGDLSVYWYQQSLDQGLQFLIQYYNGEERAKGNILERFSAQQFPDLHSELNLSSLELGDSALYFCASSLGQGVAVGYTFGSGTRLTVV.

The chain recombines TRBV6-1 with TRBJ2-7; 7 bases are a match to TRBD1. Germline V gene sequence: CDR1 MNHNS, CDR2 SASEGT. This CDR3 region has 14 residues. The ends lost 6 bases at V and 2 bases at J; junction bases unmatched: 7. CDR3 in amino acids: CASSKRDSPYEQYF. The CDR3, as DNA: TGTGCCAGCAGCAAAAGGGACAGCCCCTACGAGCAGTACTTC.

Here the CDR3 reads CSVVVGETQYF. The DNA for the CDR3 is TGCAGCGTTGTAGTCGGGGAGACCCAGTACTTC. The rearrangement links TRBV29-1 to TRBJ2-5; D unresolved. Trimming took off 4 bases at V and 5 bases at J, with 8 bases between the two ends. The germline V gene has CDR1 SQVTM and CDR2 ANQGSEA. The CDR3 sequence is 11 residues long.

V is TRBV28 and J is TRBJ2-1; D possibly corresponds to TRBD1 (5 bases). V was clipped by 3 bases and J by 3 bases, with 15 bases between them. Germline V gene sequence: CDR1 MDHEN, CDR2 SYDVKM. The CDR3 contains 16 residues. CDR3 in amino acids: CASSFPGAVSYNEQFF. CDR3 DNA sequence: TGTGCCAGCAGTTTTCCTGGGGCCGTGAGCTACAATGAGCAGTTCTTC.

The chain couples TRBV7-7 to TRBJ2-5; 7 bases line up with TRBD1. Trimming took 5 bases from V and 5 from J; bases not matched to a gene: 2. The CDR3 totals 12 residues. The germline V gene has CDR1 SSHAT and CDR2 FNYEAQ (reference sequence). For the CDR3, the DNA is TGTGCCAGCAGCCCGGACAGGGAGACCCAGTACTTC. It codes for CASSPDRETQYF.